The next 29 T cell receptor beta chains were all read from a single sample in a study of shared clonotypes between healthy human individuals (TCRdb year 2020). Receptors were amplified or captured by the immunoSEQ multiplex PCR assay. Sourced from immuneACCESS, this table was stored by TCRdb with only in-frame sequences that have V and J called. A share of the clones is absent; for the studies checked, an unresolved V gene accounts for under half, and the remainder has no known explanation. For this sample the table gives about 2.2 million clones, of which about 94% were detected only once. The top ten hold under 2% of the sample. CD8 naive samples consisted of CD45RO-negative cells that were positively selected for CCR7, yielding a CD45RA+CCR7+ population without TemRA cells. Sequenced input: naive CD8+ T cells from PBMCs. Explained via the paper, the cell subset or site label denotes: CD45RA+CCR7+. Receptor source: a man aged 18 to 35 in good health. Some clones in this sample may be carry-over from other donors' samples.

This rearrangement joins TRBV9 to TRBJ2-1; 13 bases align to TRBD2. Germline V lookup: CDR1 SGDLS, CDR2 YYNGEE. The CDR3 length is 15 residues. V gave up 4 bases and J gave up 10 bases; unmatched junction bases: 8. The CDR3 sequence is CASSLTSGRAGEQFF. CDR3 in DNA: TGTGCCAGCAGCCTAACTAGCGGGAGGGCCGGGGAGCAGTTCTTC. The whole variable domain, filled in from reference TRBV9 and TRBJ2-1, reads DSGVTQTPKHLITATGQRVTLRCSPRSGDLSVYWYQQSLDQGLQFLIQYYNGEERAKGNILERFSAQQFPDLHSELNLSSLELGDSALYFCASSLTSGRAGEQFFGPGTRLTVL.

This chain joins TRBV5-6 and TRBJ1-1; TRBD1 might be the D (6 bases). The germline V and J ends were trimmed by 2 bases and 11 bases, with 25 bases remaining between them. The CDR3 covers 16 residues. Germline V gives CDR1 SGHDT, CDR2 YYEEEE. The CDR3 sequence: CASSFGYGGRERSAFF. The CDR3 DNA reads TGTGCCAGCAGCTTTGGGTACGGGGGCAGGGAGAGGTCGGCTTTCTTT.

The V and J genes are TRBV9 and TRBJ1-3; no firm D call. The V end was cut by 4 bases, the J end by 1 base, with 15 bases between. This CDR3 region has 16 residues. Per germline, CDR1 SGDLS and CDR2 YYNGEE. The CDR3 nucleotides are TGTGCCAGCAGCACCCGGAACCGCCGATCTGGAAACACCATATATTTT. This encodes CASSTRNRRSGNTIYF.

The chain couples TRBV9 to TRBJ1-1; D is unresolved. CDR1 is SGDLS and CDR2 is YYNGEE in the germline V gene. V lost 4 bases and J lost 6, with 16 bases in between. This CDR3 has 14 residues. The CDR3 reads CASSPLIGGAEAFF. CDR3 nucleotide sequence: TGTGCCAGCAGCCCCCTGATCGGAGGCGCTGAAGCTTTCTTT.

The V gene is TRBV13, the J gene TRBJ2-1, with D possibly being TRBD1 or TRBD2 (5 bases each). The germline V gene encodes CDR1 PRHDT and CDR2 FYEKMQ (reference sequence). Trimming took 4 bases from V and 9 from J, leaving 13 bases between them. The CDR3 contains 13 residues. CDR3 region: CASSSLGGVEQFF. CDR3 bases: TGTGCCAGCAGCTCCCTTGGGGGAGTTGAGCAGTTCTTC.

The chain has TRBV14 and TRBJ2-3, with 7 bases identical to TRBD2. This CDR3 contains 13 residues. J gave up 8 bases and V 2 bases, and 4 bases lay outside the gene matches. The germline V gene encodes CDR1 SGHDN and CDR2 FVKESK. The DNA of the CDR3 is TGTGCCAGCAGCCAAACCGGCGGGAGTACGCAGTATTTT. Protein sequence: CASSQTGGSTQYF.

This sequence joins TRBV21-1 and TRBJ2-3; the listed D gene, TRBD2, was not tested against the DNA. TRBV21-1 is annotated as a pseudogene. This CDR3 spans 19 amino acids. The CDR3 region has the DNA TGTGCCAGCAGCAAAGTCGGAGCGGCGCCGGAAATTAGCACAGATACGCAGTATTTT. This sequence encodes CASSKVGAAPEISTDTQYF.

V gene TRBV6-1 combines with J gene TRBJ2-1, with 15 bases lining up with TRBD2. Germline V gene data show CDR1 as MNHNS and CDR2 as SASEGT. The CDR3 consists of 16 residues. With V trimmed by 3 bases and J by 10 bases, 7 bases remained unmatched. For the CDR3, the DNA is TGTGCCAGCAGTGACTTGCTAGGACTAGCGGGAGGGGAGCAGTTCTTC. Its translation is CASSDLLGLAGGEQFF.

The chain employs TRBV5-1 and TRBJ1-4, with 10 nucleotides matching TRBD1. CDR3 length: 14 residues. V was clipped by 8 bases and J by 1 base; unmatched bases: 2. The V gene's germline CDR1 is SGHRS and CDR2 YFSETQ. CDR3 DNA: TGCGCCAGAGGACAGGGGGAAACTAATGAAAAACTGTTTTTT. Translating it yields CARGQGETNEKLFF. The whole variable domain, filled in from reference TRBV5-1 and TRBJ1-4, reads KAGVTQTPRYLIKTRGQQVTLSCSPISGHRSVSWYQQTPGQGLQFLFEYFSETQRNKGNFPGRFSGRQFSNSRSEMNVSTLELGDSALYLCARGQGETNEKLFFGSGTQLSVL.

CDR3 sequence reads: CATMGGLPRSYNEQFF. The DNA for the CDR3 is TGTGCCACCATGGGCGGTTTGCCCCGCTCCTACAATGAGCAGTTCTTC. V and J are TRBV27 and TRBJ2-1, with D hard to call. This CDR3 has 16 residues. Per the germline V gene, CDR1 is MNHEY and CDR2 is SMNVEV (reference sequence). V was cut by 10 bases and J by 0 bases, with 19 bases left in between.

This clone was observed once. The genes are TRBV7-2 and TRBJ2-7, with D possibly TRBD1 on 6 matching bases. Germline values: CDR1 SGHTA, CDR2 FQGNSA. Trimming took off 3 bases at V and 0 bases at J, with 9 bases between the two ends. The length of the CDR3 is 14 residues. CDR3 nucleotides: TGTGCCAGCAGCTTCCCGGACAGCTCCTACGAGCAGTACTTC. Its protein is CASSFPDSSYEQYF. Variable domain in full (rest from reference TRBV7-2 and TRBJ2-7): GAGVSQSPSNKVTEKGKDVELRCDPISGHTALYWYRQSLGQGLEFLIYFQGNSAPDKSGLPSDRFSAERTGGSVSTLTIQRTQQEDSAVYLCASSFPDSSYEQYFGPGTRLTVT.

The chain links TRBV15 to TRBJ2-7; D perhaps matches TRBD1 (6 bases). V shed 0 bases and J shed 4 bases, with 19 bases lying between them. There are 17 residues in the CDR3. The germline CDR1 and CDR2 sequences are LNHNV and YYDKDF (reference sequence). Here the CDR3 reads CATSRDSGDGLLYEQYF. CDR3 nucleotides: TGTGCCACCAGCAGAGATTCAGGGGATGGCCTTCTGTACGAGCAGTACTTC.

The V and J genes are TRBV11-2 and TRBJ2-1; TRBD2 aligns across 7 bases. From germline, CDR1 is SGHAT and CDR2 FQNNGV. The CDR3 runs to 13 residues. The junction had 14 bases not matched to a gene; V was cut back by 5 bases and J by 16 bases. The CDR3 sequence is CASSTRTSLVPFF. In nucleotides, the CDR3 is TGTGCCAGCAGCACCCGGACTAGTCTAGTTCCCTTCTTC.

The genes are TRBV29-1 and TRBJ2-2; no clear D gene. Germline CDR1 reads SQVTM; CDR2 reads ANQGSEA. There are 11 residues in the CDR3. Trimming cost V 7 bases and J 7 bases, with 10 bases left between them. CDR3 protein: CSAARDGELFF. DNA of the CDR3: TGCAGCGCGGCAAGGGACGGGGAGCTGTTTTTT.

The V call is TRBV4-3, the J call TRBJ2-3, with 8 bases fitting TRBD2. The CDR3 extends over 18 amino acids. Trimming took 0 bases from V and 4 from J; bases not matched to a gene: 12. Germline loops: CDR1 LGHNA, CDR2 YSLEER. CDR3: CASSQESSQREYPDTQYF. CDR3 sequence (DNA): TGCGCCAGCAGCCAAGAATCTTCCCAGCGGGAGTACCCAGATACGCAGTATTTT.

This rearrangement joins TRBV9 to TRBJ1-6, with D uncertain. There are 14 residues in the CDR3. Between the trimmed V and J ends, which lost 3 bases and 3 bases, there was a span of 7 bases. Germline CDR1 SGDLS, CDR2 YYNGEE. CDR3 sequence (DNA): TGTGCCAGCAGCGGGACGGACTATAATTCACCCCTCCACTTT. Translated: CASSGTDYNSPLHF.

The rearrangement uses TRBV4-1 and TRBJ1-2; D unclear. The V gene's germline CDR1 is MGHRA and CDR2 YSYEKL. The CDR3 runs to 15 residues. With 4 bases removed from V and 4 bases from J, the gap between germline ends came to 16 bases. The CDR3 loop reads CASSPRWRDFYGYTF. In DNA, the CDR3 is TGCGCCAGCAGCCCCCGCTGGAGGGATTTCTATGGCTACACCTTC.

The J gene is TRBJ1-2, the V gene TRBV7-9; D possibly corresponds to TRBD1 (5 bases). V was cut by 5 bases and J by 4 bases, with 17 bases left in between. The germline CDR1 and CDR2 sequences are SEHNR and FQNEAQ (reference sequence). This CDR3 has 15 amino acids. The CDR3 is CASSPGGGLSYGYTF. The CDR3 DNA reads as TGTGCCAGCAGCCCAGGCGGGGGTCTTAGCTATGGCTACACCTTC.

The rearrangement joins TRBV13 to TRBJ1-4; D possibly corresponds to TRBD1 (5 bases). V was shortened by 2 bases and J by 7 bases, with 20 bases between the two germline ends. The CDR3 has 17 amino acids. Germline CDR1 PRHDT, CDR2 FYEKMQ (reference sequence). The CDR3: CASSLNSGGGHGEKLFF. CDR3 nucleotide sequence: TGTGCCAGCAGCTTAAATAGTGGTGGAGGACATGGTGAAAAACTGTTTTTT.

This rearrangement joins TRBV4-1 to TRBJ1-5, with D hard to call. The CDR3 runs to 14 residues. Germline-derived CDR1 and CDR2 are MGHRA and YSYEKL. V lost 4 bases to trimming and J lost 4 bases, with 11 bases between them. CDR3: CASSLSSRNQPQHF. In nucleotides, the CDR3 is TGCGCCAGCAGCCTCTCATCCAGGAATCAGCCCCAGCATTTT.

V gene TRBV7-9 combines with J gene TRBJ1-3; no definite D call. This CDR3 is 14 amino acids long. The germline gives CDR1 SEHNR, CDR2 FQNEAQ (reference sequence). Between the trimmed V and J ends, which lost 5 bases and 2 bases, there was a span of 10 bases. The CDR3 spells CASSPKGTGNTIYF. The CDR3 DNA reads TGTGCCAGCAGCCCAAAAGGGACTGGAAACACCATATATTTT. Combining the CDR3 with reference TRBV7-9 and TRBJ1-3 gives the whole variable domain DTGVSQNPRHKITKRGQNVTFRCDPISEHNRLYWYRQTLGQGPEFLTYFQNEAQLEKSRLLSDRFSAERPKGSFSTLEIQRTEQGDSAMYLCASSPKGTGNTIYFGEGSWLTVV.

The chain uses TRBV2 and TRBJ2-7; D may be TRBD1 or TRBD2 (6 bases each). The CDR3 sequence is 15 residues long. With 6 bases removed from V and 2 bases from J, the gap between germline ends came to 17 bases. The germline V gene has CDR1 SNHLY and CDR2 FYNNEI. CDR3 DNA sequence: TGTGCCAGCAGCGTCGTGGGGGGCGGAGCCTACGAGCAGTACTTC. Its translation: CASSVVGGGAYEQYF.

The chain couples TRBV2 to TRBJ2-2; 13 positions match TRBD2. Germline-derived CDR1 and CDR2 are SNHLY and FYNNEI. J lost 7 bases, V lost 8 bases, and 7 bases had no gene match. This CDR3 is 15 amino acids long. In nucleotides, the CDR3 is TGTGCCAGCCTCGGGACTAGCGGGATAGGCGGGGAGCTGTTTTTT. Translating it yields CASLGTSGIGGELFF.

This chain connects TRBV27 to TRBJ1-1, with D uncertain. The ends were cut back, 2 bases at V and 0 bases at J, with 10 bases in the middle. This CDR3 contains 15 residues. CDR1 is MNHEY and CDR2 is SMNVEV in the germline V gene (reference sequence). CDR3 residues: CASSLLDGMNTEAFF. DNA for the CDR3: TGTGCCAGCAGTTTACTAGACGGGATGAACACTGAAGCTTTCTTT.

V gene TRBV27 combines with J gene TRBJ2-7; 11 bases map to TRBD1. Trimming took 5 bases from V and 5 from J; bases not matched to a gene: 5. The length of the CDR3 is 14 residues. Per the germline V gene, CDR1 is MNHEY and CDR2 is SMNVEV (reference sequence). The CDR3 DNA sequence: TGTGCCAGCAGTCAGGACAGGGGGCGCAACGAGCAGTACTTC. Amino acid sequence: CASSQDRGRNEQYF.

The CDR3 DNA is TGTGCCAGCAGTTACTGGGCTAGCGGTACTACGTACGAGCAGTACTTC. This translates into CASSYWASGTTYEQYF. J is TRBJ2-7 and V is TRBV6-5; 7 bases map to TRBD2. Per the germline V gene, CDR1 is MNHEY and CDR2 is SVGAGI. V lost 1 base, J lost 4 bases, and 10 bases stayed unmatched. The CDR3 extends over 16 amino acids.

V is TRBV7-3 and J is TRBJ2-5, with D unclear. Germline CDR1 reads SGHTA; CDR2 reads FQGTGA. Trimming shortened V by 1 base and J by 5 bases, and 17 bases separated the two germline ends. The CDR3 has 16 amino acids. The CDR3 DNA reads TGTGCCAGCAGCTTAAATAAGTATGGACCCTGGGAGACCCAGTACTTC. Amino acids: CASSLNKYGPWETQYF.

The count of this clone is one. The CDR3 sequence is CASSPRAPFQETQYF. The CDR3 DNA follows: TGTGCCAGCAGCCCGCGGGCGCCCTTCCAAGAGACCCAGTACTTC. The chain carries TRBV7-2 and TRBJ2-5, with TRBD2 as a possible D gene (5 bases). Trimming pared 5 bases from V and 1 base from J, leaving 14 bases between. Germline lookup yields CDR1 SGHTA and CDR2 FQGNSA. CDR3 size: 15 residues.

DNA for the CDR3: TGTGCCAGCAGCCCAGGACTACTCTACTCCTACAATGAGCAGTTCTTC. It codes for CASSPGLLYSYNEQFF. The chain combines TRBV9 with TRBJ2-1, with a weak D call TRBD2 (6 bases). The CDR3 loop spans 16 amino acids. Germline V gene data show CDR1 as SGDLS and CDR2 as YYNGEE. V lost 4 bases and J lost 0, with 14 bases in between.